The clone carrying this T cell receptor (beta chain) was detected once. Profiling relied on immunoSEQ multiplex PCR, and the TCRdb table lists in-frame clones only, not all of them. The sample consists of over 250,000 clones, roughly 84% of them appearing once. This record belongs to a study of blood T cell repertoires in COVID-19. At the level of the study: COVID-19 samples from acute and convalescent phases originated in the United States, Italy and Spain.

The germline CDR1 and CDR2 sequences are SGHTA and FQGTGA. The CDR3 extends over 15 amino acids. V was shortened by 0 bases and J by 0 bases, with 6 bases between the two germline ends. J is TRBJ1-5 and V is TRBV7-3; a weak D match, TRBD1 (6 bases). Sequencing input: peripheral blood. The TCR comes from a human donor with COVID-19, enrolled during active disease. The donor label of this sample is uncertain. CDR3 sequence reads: CASSLTGGSNQPQHF. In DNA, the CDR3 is TGTGCCAGCAGCTTAACAGGGGGTAGCAATCAGCCCCAGCATTTT.